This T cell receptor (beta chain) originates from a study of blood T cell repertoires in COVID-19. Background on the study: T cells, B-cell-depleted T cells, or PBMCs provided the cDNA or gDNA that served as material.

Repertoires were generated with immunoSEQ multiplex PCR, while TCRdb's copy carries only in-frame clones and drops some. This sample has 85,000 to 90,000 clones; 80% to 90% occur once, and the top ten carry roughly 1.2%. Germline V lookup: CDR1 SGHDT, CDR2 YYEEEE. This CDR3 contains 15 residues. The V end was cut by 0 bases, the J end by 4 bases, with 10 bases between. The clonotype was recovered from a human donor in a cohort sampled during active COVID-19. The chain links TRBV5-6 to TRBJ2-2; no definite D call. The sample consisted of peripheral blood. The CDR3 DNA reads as TGTGCCAGCAGCTTGGGGCCAGGTGGCACCGGGGAGCTGTTTTTT. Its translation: CASSLGPGGTGELFF.